This T cell receptor (beta chain) was recorded in a study of cytomegalovirus exposure and HLA in healthy donors. This PCR relied on a set of 60 Vbeta primers and 13 Jbeta primers. Some clones are missing from TCRdb's copy, which holds only in-frame ones; the method was immunoSEQ multiplex PCR. The table includes approximately 160,000 clones, approximately 84% detected once. V shed 4 bases and J 4 bases; nucleotides not matched to a gene: 4. Germline CDR1 reads SGHTA; CDR2 reads FQGTGA. The CDR3 totals 14 residues. The sequenced material came from PBMCs. The V call is TRBV7-3, the J call TRBJ2-5, with 9 positions matching TRBD1. The TCR was taken from a man aged 18 to 30 in good health and CMV-seronegative. The CDR3 DNA follows: TGTGCCAGCAGCTCCGGACAGGGGCCAGAGACCCAGTACTTC. Its translation: CASSSGQGPETQYF.